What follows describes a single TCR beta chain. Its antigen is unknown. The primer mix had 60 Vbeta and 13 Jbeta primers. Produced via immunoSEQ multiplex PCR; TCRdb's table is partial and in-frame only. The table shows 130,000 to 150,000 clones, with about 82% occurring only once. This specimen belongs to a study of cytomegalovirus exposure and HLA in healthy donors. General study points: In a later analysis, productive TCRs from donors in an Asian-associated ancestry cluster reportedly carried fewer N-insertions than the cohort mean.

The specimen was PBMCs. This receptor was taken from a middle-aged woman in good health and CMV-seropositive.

CDR3 sequence (DNA): TGCGCCAGCAGCCAAGATCAGGGGGGAAACCAGCCCCAGCATTTT. Its protein is CASSQDQGGNQPQHF. This rearrangement joins TRBV4-1 to TRBJ1-5; 7 positions match TRBD1. J lost 7 bases, V lost 0 bases, and 6 bases had no gene match. The CDR3 has 15 residues. Germline-derived CDR1 and CDR2 are MGHRA and YSYEKL.